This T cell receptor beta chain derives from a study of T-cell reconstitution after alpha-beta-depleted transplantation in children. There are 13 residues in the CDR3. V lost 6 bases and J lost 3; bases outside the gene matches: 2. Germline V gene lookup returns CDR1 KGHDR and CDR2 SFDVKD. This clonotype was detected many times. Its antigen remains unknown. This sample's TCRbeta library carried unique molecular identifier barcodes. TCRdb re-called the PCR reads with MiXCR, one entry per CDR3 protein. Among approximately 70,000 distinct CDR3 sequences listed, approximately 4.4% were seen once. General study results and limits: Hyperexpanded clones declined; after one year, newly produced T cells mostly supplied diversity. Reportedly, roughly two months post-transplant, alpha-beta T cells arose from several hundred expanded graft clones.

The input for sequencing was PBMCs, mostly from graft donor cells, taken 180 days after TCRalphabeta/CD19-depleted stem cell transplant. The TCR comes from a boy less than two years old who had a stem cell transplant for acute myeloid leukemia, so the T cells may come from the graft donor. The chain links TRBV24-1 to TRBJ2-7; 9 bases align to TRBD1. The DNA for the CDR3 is TGTGCCACCAGTCCGACAGGGGGCTACGAGCAGTACTTC. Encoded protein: CATSPTGGYEQYF.